What follows are 8 T cell receptor beta chains derived from one specimen sequenced in a study of T cells in Graves' hyperthyroidism and ophthalmopathy. Template material for amplifying TCR beta CDR3 regions consisted of RNA transcripts. Using the HTBI primer set, a first-round RT-PCR was run on the TCR CDR3. MiXCR was run by TCRdb on the multiplex PCR reads, yielding one entry per CDR3 protein. The sample carries hundreds of thousands of distinct CDR3 sequences, roughly 45% recorded once. Material: peripheral blood or thyroid tissue (not recorded which). The receptors here all came from an adult man with Graves' disease, either hyperthyroidism or ophthalmopathy (not recorded which).

This clonotype occurred many times. The V and J genes are TRBV20-1 and TRBJ2-7, with 8 bases matching TRBD1. V gave up 4 bases and J gave up 4 bases; unmatched junction bases: 3. The CDR3 sequence is 12 residues long. Germline CDR1 reads DFQATT; CDR2 reads SNEGSKA (reference sequence). The CDR3 loop is CSAIQGAYEQYF. The DNA for the CDR3 is TGCAGTGCTATTCAGGGGGCATACGAGCAGTACTTC.

The chain has TRBV12-3 or TRBV12-4 and TRBJ1-6; D is uncertain. The CDR3 runs 16 residues. V was cut by 0 bases and J by 11 bases, with 17 bases left in between. The CDR3 here is CASSLAQEGSNPPLHF. For the CDR3, the DNA is TGTGCCAGCAGTTTAGCTCAGGAAGGGAGTAACCCACCCCTCCACTTT.

This clonotype was counted many times. This chain joins TRBV7-9 and TRBJ1-4; D is perhaps TRBD1 (5 bases). This CDR3 spans 14 amino acids. Germline assignment: CDR1 SEHNR and CDR2 FQNEAQ (reference sequence). V was clipped by 3 bases and J by 5 bases, with 10 bases between them. DNA for the CDR3: TGTGCCAGCAGCTTGCTGTCAGGGAATGAAAAACTGTTTTTT. Translated, it gives CASSLLSGNEKLFF.

This clonotype was counted at least ten times. V is TRBV7-9 and J is TRBJ1-2, with D possibly TRBD1 on 5 matching bases. The V and J ends lost 2 bases and 6 bases respectively, with 10 bases between them. The CDR3 spans 13 residues. CDR1 and CDR2 (germline): SEHNR, FQNEAQ (reference sequence). The CDR3 sequence is CASSLSGGDGYTF. The CDR3 region has the DNA TGTGCCAGCAGCTTATCGGGGGGAGATGGCTACACCTTC.

The chain carries TRBV29-1 and TRBJ1-5; 8 bases fit TRBD1. CDR3 size: 12 residues. Germline CDR1 and CDR2: SQVTM and ANQGSEA. With 8 bases clipped from V and 7 bases from J, the junction kept 7 bases outside the gene matches. CDR3 bases: TGCAGCATGCAGGGGGCGAGGCAGCCCCAGCATTTT. This sequence encodes CSMQGARQPQHF.

This clonotype was recorded once. Its ends do not fully match the called genes, so a read error is possible. The chain couples TRBV10-2 to TRBJ1-1; D perhaps matches TRBD1 (6 bases). Germline CDR1 is WSHSY and CDR2 is SAAADI. The CDR3 is 16 residues long. CDR3 coding DNA: TGTGCCAGCAGTTACCCAAAGGGACAAGGGAGCACTGAAGCTTTCTTT. It encodes CASSYPKGQGSTEAFF.

This clonotype was seen a handful of times. V gene TRBV7-3 combines with J gene TRBJ2-7; no reliable D call. Trimming shortened V by 5 bases and J by 1 base, and 12 bases separated the two germline ends. Per the germline V gene, CDR1 is SGHTA and CDR2 is FQGTGA. The CDR3 extends over 14 amino acids. CDR3 nucleotides: TGTGCCAGCAGCCAAGATCCCGTATCCTACGAGCAGTACTTC. Protein sequence: CASSQDPVSYEQYF.

This chain uses TRBV25-1 with TRBJ1-6; D is unclear. Germline V gives CDR1 MGHDK, CDR2 SYGVNS. CDR3 length: 11 amino acids. Here the CDR3 DNA reads TGTTCCTACGGACGGGGTTCACCCCTCCACTTT. As protein: CSYGRGSPLHF. The full variable domain, completed using reference TRBV25-1 and TRBJ1-6, is EADIYQTPRYLVIGTGKKITLECSQTMGHDKMYWYQQDPGMELHLIHYSYGVNSTEKGDLSSESTVSRIRTEHFPLTLESARPSHTSQYLCSYGRGSPLHFGNGTRLTVT.